The present entry profiles one TCR beta chain with its context. Its antigen is as yet unknown. By quantitative 5'-RACE with molecular barcodes, the TCR beta libraries were made. Using its own MiXCR run on the 5' RACE reads, TCRdb lists one record per CDR3 protein. The sample lists 25,000 to 30,000 distinct CDR3 sequences, around 5.2% occurring once. The data are from a study of CD8 T cells in ankylosing spondylitis. Trimming removed 0 bases at V and 6 bases at J, with 10 bases between. The length of the CDR3 is 14 residues. From germline, CDR1 is SGDLS and CDR2 YYNGEE. Points from the study as a whole: There were earlier reports of some motif variants in reactive arthritis synovial fluid and blood.

The clonotype comes from a female donor with ankylosing spondylitis or in good health (not recorded which). The sample consisted of blood, either unsorted or a sorted T cell fraction (not recorded which). The chain carries TRBV9 and TRBJ2-1; D is perhaps TRBD1 (5 bases). CDR3 in amino acids: CASSVGGTSNEQFF. The DNA of the CDR3 is TGTGCCAGCAGCGTAGGGGGCACCTCCAATGAGCAGTTCTTC.